Presented here are 13 T cell receptor beta chains from one specimen sequenced in a study of beta chain features in type 1 diabetes. Broader study findings: In all four CD4+ subsets, TCRB CDR3 length was significantly, moderately reduced in type 1 diabetes.

All of the isolated RNA was reverse transcribed, so expressed TCRB transcripts were sequenced. Repertoires were generated with immunoSEQ multiplex PCR, while TCRdb's copy carries only in-frame clones and drops some. This sample has about 260,000 clones, with roughly 22% found just once. The antigens of these receptors remain unknown. Input material: naive CD4+ T cells from blood. The receptors derive from a woman aged 40 to 49 with type 1 diabetes.

This clone was picked up a small number of times. The chain uses TRBV15 and TRBJ2-2; D is unclear. Trimming removed 5 bases from V and 5 bases from J, with 9 bases in between. The CDR3 sequence is 13 residues long. Germline CDR1 is LNHNV and CDR2 is YYDKDF (reference sequence). The CDR3 sequence: CATSLERTGELFF. The CDR3 region has the DNA TGTGCCACCAGCCTAGAGAGAACCGGGGAGCTGTTTTTT.

J is TRBJ1-4 and V is TRBV30; the D gene is possibly TRBD1 (5 bases). Looked up from germline, CDR1 is GTSNPN and CDR2 is SVGIG (reference sequence). This CDR3 spans 13 amino acids. The ends were cut back, 3 bases at V and 4 bases at J, with 9 bases in the middle. CDR3 DNA: TGTGCCTGGAGGGGGCAGAATAATGAAAAACTGTTTTTT. As protein: CAWRGQNNEKLFF.

This clone was counted between two and nine times. The J gene is TRBJ1-2, the V gene TRBV7-8; possible D gene TRBD1, 5 bases. Trimming took 5 bases from V and 4 from J, leaving 14 bases between them. Looked up from germline, CDR1 is SGHVS and CDR2 is FQNEAQ. CDR3 size: 14 residues. The CDR3 DNA is TGTGCCAGCAGCGTATCCCAGGGTTTCTATGGCTACACCTTC. It codes for CASSVSQGFYGYTF.

The genes are TRBV30 and TRBJ1-4; D unresolved. The V end lost 2 bases, the J end lost 8 bases, and 12 bases lay between the germline ends. The CDR3 consists of 13 residues. Looked up from germline, CDR1 is GTSNPN and CDR2 is SVGIG (reference sequence). The CDR3 bases are TGTGCCTGGAGTAGGCAAGACGGGGAAAAACTGTTTTTT. Translation gives CAWSRQDGEKLFF.

This clone was detected only a few times. This chain links TRBV2 with TRBJ2-3; 7 bases are shared with TRBD2. V shed 6 bases, J shed 0 bases, and the junction held 6 bases outside the gene matches. This CDR3 region has 15 residues. Germline V lookup: CDR1 SNHLY, CDR2 FYNNEI. The CDR3 reads CASSIAGISTDTQYF. In DNA form, the CDR3 reads TGTGCCAGCAGCATAGCGGGTATAAGCACAGATACGCAGTATTTT.

This chain connects TRBV5-6 to TRBJ1-1, with D tentatively TRBD1 (5 bases). Germline V gene lookup returns CDR1 SGHDT and CDR2 YYEEEE. This CDR3 is 14 amino acids long. V was clipped by 6 bases and J by 5 bases, with 17 bases between them. This chain's CDR3 is CASTGTEAGTEAFF. The CDR3 DNA follows: TGTGCCAGCACCGGGACCGAGGCGGGAACTGAAGCTTTCTTT.

This clone was observed a few times. The chain uses TRBV9 and TRBJ1-2; D gene ambiguous. The CDR3 length is 15 residues. The germline V gene has CDR1 SGDLS and CDR2 YYNGEE. The V gene lost 0 bases and the J gene lost 3 bases, with 12 bases spanning the gap. Here the CDR3 reads CASSVGITDDYGYTF. CDR3 in DNA: TGTGCCAGCAGCGTAGGCATAACAGACGACTATGGCTACACCTTC.

This chain links TRBV5-1 with TRBJ2-5; TRBD1 aligns across 9 bases. This CDR3 comprises 15 residues. The ends lost 0 bases at V and 4 bases at J; junction bases unmatched: 4. Germline V gene sequence: CDR1 SGHRS, CDR2 YFSETQ. CDR3 loop: CASSLETGGPETQYF. In nucleotides, the CDR3 is TGCGCCAGCAGCTTGGAGACAGGGGGACCAGAGACCCAGTACTTC.

V is TRBV19 and J is TRBJ1-1; D remains ambiguous. CDR3 size: 13 residues. V was clipped by 3 bases and J by 11 bases, with 16 bases between them. CDR1 is LNHDA, CDR2 SQIVND, per germline (reference sequence). The DNA of the CDR3 is TGTGCCAGTAGTATGGTGAGCCTGCCGTGGGCTTTCTTT. Translation: CASSMVSLPWAFF. Supplemented by reference TRBV19 and TRBJ1-1, the full variable domain reads DGGITQSPKYLFRKEGQNVTLSCEQNLNHDAMYWYRQDPGQGLRLIYYSQIVNDFQKGDIAEGYSVSREKKESFPLTVTSAQKNPTAFYLCASSMVSLPWAFFGQGTRLTVV.

The J gene is TRBJ1-1, the V gene TRBV7-2; 8 bases are a match to TRBD1. CDR1 is SGHTA and CDR2 is FQGNSA in the germline V gene. V was pared by 1 base and J by 1 base, with 2 bases of the junction left unmatched. The CDR3 extends over 15 amino acids. The CDR3 DNA is TGTGCCAGCAGCTTAGTGGGGACAGGGAACACTGAAGCTTTCTTT. Translation gives CASSLVGTGNTEAFF.

This clone has only a few counts. This chain joins TRBV18 and TRBJ2-7, with 12 bases that match TRBD1. Trimming removed 3 bases from V and 4 bases from J; junction bases left unmatched: 4. Germline CDR1 is KGHSH and CDR2 is LQKENI. The CDR3 is 15 residues long. In nucleotides, the CDR3 is TGTGCCAGCTCACCCGGGACAGGGGGCATTTACGAGCAGTACTTC. It specifies CASSPGTGGIYEQYF.

This clone was seen only a few times. The rearrangement joins TRBV23-1 to TRBJ2-7, with D maybe TRBD1 (6 bases). TRBV23-1 is an open reading frame whose function is uncertain. Trimming pared 0 bases from V and 7 bases from J, leaving 16 bases between. This CDR3 spans 15 amino acids. CDR3 sequence reads: CASSQSSAGEREQYF. CDR3 in DNA: TGCGCCAGCAGTCAATCGTCGGCAGGGGAAAGGGAGCAGTACTTC.

The rearrangement links TRBV15 to TRBJ1-1; D is undetermined. Germline values: CDR1 LNHNV, CDR2 YYDKDF (reference sequence). The CDR3 is 15 residues long. Between the trimmed V and J ends, which lost 0 bases and 0 bases, there was a span of 8 bases. The CDR3, as DNA: TGTGCCACCAGCAGAGATGTGCGGGTGAACACTGAAGCTTTCTTT. This encodes CATSRDVRVNTEAFF.